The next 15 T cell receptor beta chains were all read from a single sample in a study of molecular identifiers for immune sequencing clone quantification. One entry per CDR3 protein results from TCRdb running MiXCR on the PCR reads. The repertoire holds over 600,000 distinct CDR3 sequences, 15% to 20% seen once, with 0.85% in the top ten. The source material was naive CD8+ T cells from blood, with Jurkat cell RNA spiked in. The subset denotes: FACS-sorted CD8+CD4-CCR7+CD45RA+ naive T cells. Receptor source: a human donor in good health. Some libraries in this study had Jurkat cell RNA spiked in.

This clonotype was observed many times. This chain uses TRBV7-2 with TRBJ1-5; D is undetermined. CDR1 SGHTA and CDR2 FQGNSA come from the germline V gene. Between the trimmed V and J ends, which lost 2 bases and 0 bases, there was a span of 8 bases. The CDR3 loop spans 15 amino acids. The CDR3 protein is CASSLHGYSNQPQHF. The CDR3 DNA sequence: TGTGCCAGCAGCTTACACGGGTATAGCAATCAGCCCCAGCATTTT.

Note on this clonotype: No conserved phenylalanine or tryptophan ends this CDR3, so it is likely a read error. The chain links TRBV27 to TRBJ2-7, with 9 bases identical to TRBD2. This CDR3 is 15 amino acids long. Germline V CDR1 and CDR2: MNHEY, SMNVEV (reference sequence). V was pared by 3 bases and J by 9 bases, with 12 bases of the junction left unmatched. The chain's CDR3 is CASSFNGVAGEPQYL. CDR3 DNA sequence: TGTGCCAGCAGTTTCAATGGTGTAGCGGGGGAGCCGCAGTACTTA.

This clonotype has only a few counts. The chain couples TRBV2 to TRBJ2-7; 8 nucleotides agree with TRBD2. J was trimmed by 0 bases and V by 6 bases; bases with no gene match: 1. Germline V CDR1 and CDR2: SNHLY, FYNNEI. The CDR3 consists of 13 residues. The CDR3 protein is CASRLAASYEQYF. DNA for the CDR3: TGTGCCAGCAGACTAGCGGCCTCCTACGAGCAGTACTTC.

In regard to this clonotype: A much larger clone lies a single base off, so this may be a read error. CDR3 coding DNA: TGTGCCAGCAGCCAAGGTTGGGACCCGCAGACCCAGTACTTC. This encodes CASSQGWDPQTQYF. The chain carries TRBV14 and TRBJ2-5, with D perhaps matching TRBD1 or TRBD2 (5 bases each). CDR3 length equals 14 residues. The V gene's germline CDR1 is SGHDN and CDR2 FVKESK. Trimming removed 1 base at V and 6 bases at J, with 12 bases between.

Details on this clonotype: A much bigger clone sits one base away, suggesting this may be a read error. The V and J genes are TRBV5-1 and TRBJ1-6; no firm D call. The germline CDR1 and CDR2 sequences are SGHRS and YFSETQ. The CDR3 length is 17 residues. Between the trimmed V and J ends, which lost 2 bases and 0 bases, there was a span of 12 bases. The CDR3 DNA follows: TGCGCCAGCAGCTTAGACGCGGAGAACTCCTATAATTCACCCCTCCACTTT. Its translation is CASSLDAENSYNSPLHF. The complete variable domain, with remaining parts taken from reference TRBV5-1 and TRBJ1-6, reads KAGVTQTPRYLIKTRGQQVTLSCSPISGHRSVSWYQQTPGQGLQFLFEYFSETQRNKGNFPGRFSGRQFSNSRSEMNVSTLELGDSALYLCASSLDAENSYNSPLHFGNGTRLTVT.

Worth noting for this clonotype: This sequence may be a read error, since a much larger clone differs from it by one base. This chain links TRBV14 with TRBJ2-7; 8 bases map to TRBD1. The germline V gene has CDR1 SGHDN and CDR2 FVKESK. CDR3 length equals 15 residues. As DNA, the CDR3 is TGTGCCAACAGCCAAGAAGGACAGGGAATTGGCGAGCAGTACTTC. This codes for CANSQEGQGIGEQYF.

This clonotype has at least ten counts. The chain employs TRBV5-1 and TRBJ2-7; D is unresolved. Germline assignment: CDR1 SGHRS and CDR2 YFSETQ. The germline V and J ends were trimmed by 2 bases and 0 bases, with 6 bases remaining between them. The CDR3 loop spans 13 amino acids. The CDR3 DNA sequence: TGCGCCAGCAGCTTTGCATCCTCCTACGAGCAGTACTTC. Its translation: CASSFASSYEQYF.

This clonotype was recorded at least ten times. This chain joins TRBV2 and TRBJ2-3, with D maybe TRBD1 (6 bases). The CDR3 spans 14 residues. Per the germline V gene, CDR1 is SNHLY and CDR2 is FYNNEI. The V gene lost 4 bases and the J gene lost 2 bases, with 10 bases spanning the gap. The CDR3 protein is CASSGGHNTDTQYF. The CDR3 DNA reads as TGTGCCAGCAGTGGGGGACATAACACAGATACGCAGTATTTT.

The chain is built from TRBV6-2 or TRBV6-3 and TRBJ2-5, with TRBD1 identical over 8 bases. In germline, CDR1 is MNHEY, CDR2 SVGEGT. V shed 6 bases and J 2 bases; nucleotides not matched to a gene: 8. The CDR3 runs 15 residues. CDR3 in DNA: TGTGCCAGCAGGATATGGACAGGGTCACAAGAGACCCAGTACTTC. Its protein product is CASRIWTGSQETQYF.

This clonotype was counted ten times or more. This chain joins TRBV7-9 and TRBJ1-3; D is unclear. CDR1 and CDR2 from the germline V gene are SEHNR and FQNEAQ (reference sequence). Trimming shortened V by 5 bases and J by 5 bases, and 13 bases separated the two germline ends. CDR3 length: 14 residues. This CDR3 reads CASSPERERNTIYF. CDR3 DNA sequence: TGTGCCAGCAGCCCTGAGCGGGAGAGAAACACCATATATTTT.

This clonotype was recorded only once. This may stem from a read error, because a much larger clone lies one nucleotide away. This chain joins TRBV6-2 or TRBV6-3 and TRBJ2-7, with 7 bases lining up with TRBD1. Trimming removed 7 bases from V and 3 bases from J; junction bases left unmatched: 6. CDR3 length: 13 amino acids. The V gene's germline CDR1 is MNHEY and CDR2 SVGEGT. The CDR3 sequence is CASKGAGGYEQYF. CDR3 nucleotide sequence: TGTGCCAGCAAAGGGGCAGGGGGCTACGAGCAGTACTTC.

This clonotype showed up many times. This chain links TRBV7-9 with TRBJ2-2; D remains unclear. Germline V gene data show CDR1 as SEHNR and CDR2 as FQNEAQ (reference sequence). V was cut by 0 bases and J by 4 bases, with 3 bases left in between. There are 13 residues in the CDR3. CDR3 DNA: TGTGCCAGCAGCTTAGCGACCACCGGGGAGCTGTTTTTT. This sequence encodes CASSLATTGELFF.

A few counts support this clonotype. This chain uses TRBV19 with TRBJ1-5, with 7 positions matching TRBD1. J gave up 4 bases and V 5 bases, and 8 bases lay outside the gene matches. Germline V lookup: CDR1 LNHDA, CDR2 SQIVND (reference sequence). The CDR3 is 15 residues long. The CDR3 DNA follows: TGTGCCAGTAGTCCGAGACAGGGTTTTAATCAGCCCCAGCATTTT. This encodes CASSPRQGFNQPQHF.

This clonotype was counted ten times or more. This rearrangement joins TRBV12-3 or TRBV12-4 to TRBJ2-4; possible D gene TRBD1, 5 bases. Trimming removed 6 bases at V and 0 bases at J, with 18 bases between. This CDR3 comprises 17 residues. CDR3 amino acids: CASRPRQLGLAKNIQYF. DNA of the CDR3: TGTGCCAGCAGGCCGAGACAGCTCGGGTTAGCCAAAAACATTCAGTACTTC.

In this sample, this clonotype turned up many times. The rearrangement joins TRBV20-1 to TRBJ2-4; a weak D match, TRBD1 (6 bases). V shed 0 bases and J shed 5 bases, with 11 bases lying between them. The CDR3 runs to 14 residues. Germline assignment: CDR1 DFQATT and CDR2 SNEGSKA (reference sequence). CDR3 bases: TGCAGTGCTAGAGATGATGGGGGCGAAAACATTCAGTACTTC. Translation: CSARDDGGENIQYF.